The 21 T cell receptor beta chains below come from one sample, sequenced in a study of blood T cell repertoires in COVID-19. Data came from immunoSEQ multiplex PCR; TCRdb stores just in-frame clones and leaves some out. This table has almost 250,000 clones, roughly 89% appearing once. Input material: PBMCs or T cells enriched from blood (not recorded which). These receptors all come from a woman aged 30 to 39 who had recovered from COVID-19.

In its sample, this clone was seen once. The chain uses TRBV6-2 or TRBV6-3 and TRBJ1-5, with D perhaps matching TRBD1 (6 bases). The germline V gene encodes CDR1 MNHEY and CDR2 SVGEGT. CDR3 length: 12 amino acids. V was clipped by 3 bases and J by 9 bases, with 9 bases between them. The DNA for the CDR3 is TGTGCCAGCAGTTATTTGGGGGCGCCCCAGCATTTT. It encodes CASSYLGAPQHF.

The rearrangement uses TRBV6-5 and TRBJ2-5; possibly TRBD1 for D (5 bases). In germline, CDR1 is MNHEY, CDR2 SVGAGI. This CDR3 spans 14 amino acids. V lost 0 bases, J lost 5 bases, and 10 bases lay in between. Here the CDR3 reads CASSYSQGVETQYF. The CDR3, as DNA: TGTGCCAGCAGTTACTCTCAGGGTGTGGAGACCCAGTACTTC.

The chain joins TRBV30 to TRBJ1-5; a possible D gene is TRBD1 (6 bases). The CDR3 extends over 12 amino acids. Germline lookup yields CDR1 GTSNPN and CDR2 SVGIG (reference sequence). V was clipped by 3 bases and J by 9 bases, with 12 bases between them. The CDR3 DNA sequence: TGTGCCTGGAGGATACAAGGGGGGCCCCAGCATTTT. Its translation: CAWRIQGGPQHF.

The CDR3, as DNA: TGTGCCAGCTCACCGGCAGGGTTCCACGAGCAGTACTTC. Its translation: CASSPAGFHEQYF. The chain couples TRBV18 to TRBJ2-7, with a possible D match to TRBD1 (5 bases). CDR3 length: 13 amino acids. Trimming removed 3 bases at V and 5 bases at J, with 11 bases between. Germline V gene sequence: CDR1 KGHSH, CDR2 LQKENI.

The V gene is TRBV4-2, the J gene TRBJ1-1, with no clear D. Trimming removed 0 bases at V and 3 bases at J, with 14 bases between. This CDR3 spans 16 amino acids. Looked up from germline, CDR1 is LGHNA and CDR2 is YNFKEQ. CDR3 region: CASSQDGRRRHTEAFF. The CDR3 DNA is TGTGCCAGCAGCCAAGATGGCCGGAGGAGGCACACTGAAGCTTTCTTT.

The chain uses TRBV3-1 (or the pseudogene TRBV3-2) and TRBJ1-2, with TRBD1 matching over 7 bases. The V gene's germline CDR1 is LGHDT and CDR2 YNNKEL (reference sequence). V was pared by 1 base and J by 7 bases, with 3 bases of the junction left unmatched. This CDR3 has 13 residues. Here the CDR3 DNA reads TGTGCCAGCAGCCAAGTGGAGGGGGCTGGCTACACCTTC. Translation gives CASSQVEGAGYTF.

The chain recombines TRBV28 with TRBJ1-1; unclear D gene. The CDR3 sequence is 12 residues long. With 7 bases removed from V and 11 bases from J, the gap between germline ends came to 17 bases. Germline V gene sequence: CDR1 MDHEN, CDR2 SYDVKM. The chain's CDR3 is CASIGAQRSAFF. The CDR3 DNA is TGTGCCAGCATAGGAGCGCAGCGTTCGGCTTTCTTT.

V is TRBV19 and J is TRBJ1-2, with D unclear. The CDR3 consists of 9 residues. Germline loops: CDR1 LNHDA, CDR2 SQIVND (reference sequence). The chain's CDR3 is CAVSYGYTF. As DNA, the CDR3 is TGTGCTGTGAGCTATGGCTACACCTTC.

The chain uses TRBV9 and TRBJ1-4, with TRBD1 identical over 8 bases. The trim removed 0 bases at V and 8 bases at J, leaving 6 bases unmatched. CDR3 length: 15 amino acids. Germline V gene sequence: CDR1 SGDLS, CDR2 YYNGEE. CDR3 sequence (DNA): TGTGCCAGCAGCGTAGAAGACAGGGGATTCGAAAAACTGTTTTTT. It encodes CASSVEDRGFEKLFF.

The CDR3 DNA sequence: TGTGCCAGCAGCCCAAATCCAGGGGCCTGGGATGACAATGAGCAGTTCTTC. This codes for CASSPNPGAWDDNEQFF. This rearrangement joins TRBV7-3 to TRBJ2-1; possible D gene TRBD1, 6 bases. Trimming stripped 5 bases from V and 5 bases from J, with 22 bases between. The CDR3 spans 17 residues. The germline V gene has CDR1 SGHTA and CDR2 FQGTGA.

The chain has TRBV7-9 and TRBJ1-5; D not certain. Trimming removed 1 base at V and 3 bases at J, with 10 bases between. Germline CDR1 reads SEHNR; CDR2 reads FQNEAQ (reference sequence). The CDR3 runs 15 residues. Here the CDR3 reads CASSLESGFNQPQHF. The CDR3 nucleotides are TGTGCCAGCAGCTTAGAGTCAGGATTCAATCAGCCCCAGCATTTT. Based on the CDR3 plus reference TRBV7-9 and TRBJ1-5, the full variable domain is DTGVSQNPRHKITKRGQNVTFRCDPISEHNRLYWYRQTLGQGPEFLTYFQNEAQLEKSRLLSDRFSAERPKGSFSTLEIQRTEQGDSAMYLCASSLESGFNQPQHFGDGTRLSIL.

The CDR3 nucleotides read TGTGCCAGCAGCCCCCGGACAGGGTGGAACACTGAAGCTTTCTTT. It codes for CASSPRTGWNTEAFF. The chain couples TRBV7-8 to TRBJ1-1; TRBD1 agrees at 8 bases. This CDR3 comprises 15 residues. Unmatched junction bases numbered 6, after V lost 5 bases and J lost 1 base. Germline CDR1 SGHVS, CDR2 FQNEAQ.

The chain has TRBV29-1 and TRBJ1-1; the D gene is possibly TRBD1 (6 bases). V lost 7 bases, J lost 0 bases, and 12 bases lay in between. CDR3 length: 13 residues. Germline V gene sequence: CDR1 SQVTM, CDR2 ANQGSEA. The DNA of the CDR3 is TGCAGCGCGACGGGACATTTGAACACTGAAGCTTTCTTT. Protein product: CSATGHLNTEAFF.

A note on this clone: Other DNA sequences within the sample encode an identical CDR3. The V call is TRBV19, the J call TRBJ1-1, with a tentative D call TRBD1 (5 bases). The germline gives CDR1 LNHDA, CDR2 SQIVND (reference sequence). The CDR3 is made up of 13 amino acids. Deletions cut 4 bases from V and 2 bases from J, with 8 bases between. The CDR3 DNA reads TGTGCCAGTAGTACGACAGCTAACACTGAAGCTTTCTTT. Translation: CASSTTANTEAFF.

The J gene is TRBJ2-3, the V gene TRBV20-1; D might be TRBD1 (6 bases). V was clipped by 3 bases and J by 4 bases, with 11 bases between them. The germline gives CDR1 DFQATT, CDR2 SNEGSKA (reference sequence). The CDR3 is 13 residues long. In DNA form, the CDR3 reads TGCAGTGCTAGTAGGACAGTCTCAGATACGCAGTATTTT. Encoded protein: CSASRTVSDTQYF.

The V gene is TRBV27, the J gene TRBJ2-7, with 7 bases that match TRBD1. CDR1 MNHEY and CDR2 SMNVEV come from the germline V gene (reference sequence). Losses at the gene ends were 3 bases for V and 5 bases for J; bases not matched to a gene: 10. CDR3 length: 15 residues. CDR3 sequence reads: CASSFRDSRRNEQYF. The CDR3 DNA is TGTGCCAGCAGTTTCCGGGACAGCCGGAGGAACGAGCAGTACTTC.

This clone is a singleton in its sample. In the same sample, other DNA sequences code for this CDR3. The chain has TRBV7-9 and TRBJ1-2; no reliable D call. V lost 5 bases and J lost 5, with 9 bases in between. Germline CDR1 SEHNR, CDR2 FQNEAQ (reference sequence). The CDR3 is 12 residues long. DNA of the CDR3: TGTGCCAGCAGCCTGACGGGTTATGGCTACACCTTC. This gives the protein CASSLTGYGYTF.

This chain links TRBV20-1 with TRBJ2-1; TRBD1 might be the D (5 bases). V dropped 3 bases and J dropped 9 bases, with 18 bases sitting between them. The CDR3 extends over 14 amino acids. Germline CDR1 and CDR2: DFQATT and SNEGSKA (reference sequence). CDR3 in amino acids: CSASRRTPDGEQFF. CDR3 sequence (DNA): TGCAGTGCTAGTAGACGGACACCCGACGGTGAGCAGTTCTTC.

This clone came up once. The chain combines TRBV7-8 with TRBJ2-1, with D possibly TRBD2 on 6 matching bases. V dropped 8 bases and J dropped 12 bases, with 17 bases sitting between them. Germline V lookup: CDR1 SGHVS, CDR2 FQNEAQ. The CDR3 is 12 amino acids. The CDR3 DNA reads TGTGCCAGCGACCCCGGGGGTCCAAGGCAGTTCTTC. Translating it yields CASDPGGPRQFF.

The chain carries TRBV19 and TRBJ2-2, with 8 bases lining up with TRBD1. The CDR3 has 15 residues. J lost 7 bases, V lost 5 bases, and 9 bases had no gene match. CDR1 is LNHDA, CDR2 SQIVND, per germline (reference sequence). CDR3: CASSPRTGRVGELFF. The CDR3 DNA is TGTGCCAGTAGTCCCCGGACAGGGAGAGTCGGGGAGCTGTTTTTT.

CDR3 bases: TGTGCCAGCAGCTTAGCGCCCCCCCACAGCGGCCAAGAGACCCAGTACTTC. Encoded protein: CASSLAPPHSGQETQYF. The chain carries TRBV11-1 and TRBJ2-5; weak D call: TRBD2 (5 bases). Trimming took 0 bases from V and 1 from J, leaving 15 bases between them. Germline V gene sequence: CDR1 SGHAT, CDR2 FQDESV (reference sequence). The CDR3 is 17 residues long.